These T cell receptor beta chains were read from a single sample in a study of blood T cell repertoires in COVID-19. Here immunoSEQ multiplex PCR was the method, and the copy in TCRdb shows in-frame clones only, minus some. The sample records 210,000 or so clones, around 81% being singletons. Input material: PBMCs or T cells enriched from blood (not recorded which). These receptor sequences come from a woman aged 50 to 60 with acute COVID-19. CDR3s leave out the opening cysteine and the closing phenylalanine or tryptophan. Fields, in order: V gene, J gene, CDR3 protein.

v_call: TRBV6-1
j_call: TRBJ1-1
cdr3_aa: ASSEAVTPNTEAF

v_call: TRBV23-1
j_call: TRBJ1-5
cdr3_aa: ASSQSGTGGLLDSNQPQH

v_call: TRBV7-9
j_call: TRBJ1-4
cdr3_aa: ASSSHRGFNEKLF

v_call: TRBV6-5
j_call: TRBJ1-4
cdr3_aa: ASTAGDSFNEKLF

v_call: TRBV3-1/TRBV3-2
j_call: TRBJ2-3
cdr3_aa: ASSPGPGGKDTQY

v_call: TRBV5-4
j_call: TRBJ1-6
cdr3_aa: ASSSGQGTSPLH

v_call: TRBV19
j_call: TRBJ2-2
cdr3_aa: ASSLRDRVGTGELF

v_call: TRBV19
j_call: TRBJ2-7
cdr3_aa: ASREGLAGAGHEQY

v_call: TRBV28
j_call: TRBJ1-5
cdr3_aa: ASSSHFRGDRGPPGAQH

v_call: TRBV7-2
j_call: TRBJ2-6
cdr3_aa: ASSKIGQYSGANVLT

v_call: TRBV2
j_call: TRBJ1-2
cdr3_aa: ASSERTERVYGYT

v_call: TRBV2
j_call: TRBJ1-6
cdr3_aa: ASSQRPSGTDSSPLH

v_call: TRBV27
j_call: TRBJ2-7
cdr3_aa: ASNQQGAYEQY

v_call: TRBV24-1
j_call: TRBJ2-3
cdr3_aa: ATSDRTSGRGTDTQY

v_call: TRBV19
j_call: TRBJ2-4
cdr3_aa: ASSITAAGRTLNIQY

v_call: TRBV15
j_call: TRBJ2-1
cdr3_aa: ATSRDSAGGDNEQF

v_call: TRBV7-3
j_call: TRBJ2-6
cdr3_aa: ASSPGGANVLT

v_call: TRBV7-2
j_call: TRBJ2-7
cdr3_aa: ASSQREGGEQY

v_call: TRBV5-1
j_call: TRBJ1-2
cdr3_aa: ASSLGLDRAGYT

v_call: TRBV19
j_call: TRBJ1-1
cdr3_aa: ASSILTEAF

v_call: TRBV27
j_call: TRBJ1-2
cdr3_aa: ASSFLVQGAQYGYT

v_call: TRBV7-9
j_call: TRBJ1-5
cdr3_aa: ASGTGYQPQH

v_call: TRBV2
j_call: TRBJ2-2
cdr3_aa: ASSPRDLFTGELF

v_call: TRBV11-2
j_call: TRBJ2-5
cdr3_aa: ASRKGTGLQETQY

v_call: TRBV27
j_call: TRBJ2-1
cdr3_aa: ASSSNRGYNEQF

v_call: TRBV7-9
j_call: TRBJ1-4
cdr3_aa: ASSPSGGMKKLF

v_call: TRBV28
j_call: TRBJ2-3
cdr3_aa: AIASGGNTDTQY

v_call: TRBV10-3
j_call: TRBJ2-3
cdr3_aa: AISDPDSGGTQY

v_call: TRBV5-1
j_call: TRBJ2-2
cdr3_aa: ASRTELTGELF

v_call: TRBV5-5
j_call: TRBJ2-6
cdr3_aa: ASSLAGGTGANVLT

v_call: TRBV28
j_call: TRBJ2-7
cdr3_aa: ASRLTGGSVEQY

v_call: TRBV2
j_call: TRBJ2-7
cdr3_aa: ASTQDLLYEQY

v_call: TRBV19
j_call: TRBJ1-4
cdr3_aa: ASSISGAAEKLF

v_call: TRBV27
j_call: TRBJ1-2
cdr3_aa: ASCPQGCYT

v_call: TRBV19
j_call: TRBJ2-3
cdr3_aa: ASRTTSGGRVDTQY

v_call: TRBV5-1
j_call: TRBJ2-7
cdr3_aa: ASSAGTSGYEQY

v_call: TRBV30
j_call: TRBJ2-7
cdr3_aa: AWSYGTPYEQY

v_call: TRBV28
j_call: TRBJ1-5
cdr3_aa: ASSFRGSQPQH

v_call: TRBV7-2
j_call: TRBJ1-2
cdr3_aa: ASSLEGAGGYT

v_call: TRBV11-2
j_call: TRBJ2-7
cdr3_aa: ASSPLAGIYEQY

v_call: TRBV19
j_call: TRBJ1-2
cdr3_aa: ASSIETFTNYGYT

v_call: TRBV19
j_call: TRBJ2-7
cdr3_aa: ASTTTGTASYEQY

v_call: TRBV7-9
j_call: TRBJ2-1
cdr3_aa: ASSGRGNGEQF

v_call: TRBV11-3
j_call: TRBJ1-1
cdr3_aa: ASSAEVNTEAF

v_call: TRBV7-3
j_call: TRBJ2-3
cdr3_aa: ASSSQGASTDTQY

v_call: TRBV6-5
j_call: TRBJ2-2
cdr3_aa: ASSSRLATFGGELF

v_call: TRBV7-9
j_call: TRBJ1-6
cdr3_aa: ASDQGTNSPLH

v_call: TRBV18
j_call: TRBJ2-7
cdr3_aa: ASSPLEANPWVEQY

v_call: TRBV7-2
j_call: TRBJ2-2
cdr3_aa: ASSLASGLAGGTGELF

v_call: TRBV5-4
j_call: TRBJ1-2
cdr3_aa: ASSLDGWTGYGYT

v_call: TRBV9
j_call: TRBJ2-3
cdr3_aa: ASSGASQY

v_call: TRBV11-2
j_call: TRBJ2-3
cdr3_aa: ASSPFSGGASTDTQY

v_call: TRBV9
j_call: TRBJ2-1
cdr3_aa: ASSVGGDGNEQF

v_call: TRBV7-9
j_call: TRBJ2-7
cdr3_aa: ASSGRWGLAGEQY